This T cell receptor (beta chain) was sequenced for a study of control samples from healthy donors and cancer patients. Sequenced by immunoSEQ multiplex PCR; TCRdb stores in-frame clones only, minus some. Here the sample spans about 160,000 clones, roughly 90% being singletons. Trimming left V 7 bases short and J 5 bases short, with 15 bases between. Germline assignment: CDR1 MDHEN and CDR2 SYDVKM. The CDR3 loop spans 14 amino acids. The receptor was derived from a man under 40 in good health. The genes are TRBV28 and TRBJ2-1; D not resolved. Material for sequencing was blood. CDR3 loop: CASKLRRPHNEQFF. CDR3 nucleotide sequence: TGTGCCAGCAAGCTAAGGAGACCCCACAATGAGCAGTTCTTC.